A single sample is the source of the 3 T cell receptor beta chains below, sequenced in a study of resident and recirculating memory T cells in vitiligo. The repertoire was sequenced with immunoSEQ multiplex PCR; TCRdb's copy has only in-frame clones and lacks some. The sample consists of roughly 80,000 clones, just over 90% of them appearing once. Sequencing used blood. These receptors all stem from a male donor with vitiligo.

This chain joins TRBV29-1 and TRBJ2-1; 8 bases agree with TRBD2. The CDR3 is 12 amino acids. Germline CDR1 reads SQVTM; CDR2 reads ANQGSEA. Trimming removed 7 bases from V and 7 bases from J; junction bases left unmatched: 6. CDR3 residues: CSGSGSGNEQFF. CDR3 nucleotide sequence: TGCAGCGGGAGCGGGAGTGGAAATGAGCAGTTCTTC.

V usage is TRBV7-2 and J usage is TRBJ2-1; TRBD2 aligns across 10 bases. From germline, CDR1 is SGHTA and CDR2 FQGNSA. V was pared by 5 bases and J by 4 bases, with 14 bases of the junction left unmatched. The CDR3 totals 18 residues. This CDR3 is CASSPSVSGRAVYNEQFF. CDR3 DNA sequence: TGTGCCAGCAGCCCCTCGGTCAGCGGGAGGGCCGTGTACAATGAGCAGTTCTTC.

The J gene is TRBJ2-3, the V gene TRBV30, with a weak D call TRBD2 (5 bases). V lost 1 base and J lost 12, with 11 bases in between. The CDR3 is 11 amino acids. The germline CDR1 and CDR2 sequences are GTSNPN and SVGIG (reference sequence). In DNA form, the CDR3 reads TGTGCCTGGAGTGACGGGGTCCTACAGTATTTT. Protein product: CAWSDGVLQYF.